This T cell receptor beta chain was documented in a study of blood T cell repertoires in COVID-19. As for the study in general: The United States, Italy and Spain were the sources of the acute and convalescent COVID-19 samples. Sources were T cells, B-cell-depleted T cells, or PBMCs; the material itself was cDNA or gDNA.

CDR1 and CDR2 (germline): SEHNR, FQNEAQ (reference sequence). Trimming cost V 4 bases and J 0 bases, with 10 bases left between them. The CDR3 totals 14 residues. Here immunoSEQ multiplex PCR was the method, and the copy in TCRdb shows in-frame clones only, minus some. Of tens of thousands of clones listed, about 74% were seen once; the top ten hold about 30%. This clone appeared a few times. The receptor was derived from a woman of 80 years or more with acute or convalescent COVID-19. The sample taken for sequencing was peripheral blood. This chain joins TRBV7-9 and TRBJ2-7, with a tentative D call TRBD1 (6 bases). In DNA, the CDR3 is TGTGCCAGCAGCTACGGACAGACCTCCTACGAGCAGTACTTC. It yields the protein CASSYGQTSYEQYF.